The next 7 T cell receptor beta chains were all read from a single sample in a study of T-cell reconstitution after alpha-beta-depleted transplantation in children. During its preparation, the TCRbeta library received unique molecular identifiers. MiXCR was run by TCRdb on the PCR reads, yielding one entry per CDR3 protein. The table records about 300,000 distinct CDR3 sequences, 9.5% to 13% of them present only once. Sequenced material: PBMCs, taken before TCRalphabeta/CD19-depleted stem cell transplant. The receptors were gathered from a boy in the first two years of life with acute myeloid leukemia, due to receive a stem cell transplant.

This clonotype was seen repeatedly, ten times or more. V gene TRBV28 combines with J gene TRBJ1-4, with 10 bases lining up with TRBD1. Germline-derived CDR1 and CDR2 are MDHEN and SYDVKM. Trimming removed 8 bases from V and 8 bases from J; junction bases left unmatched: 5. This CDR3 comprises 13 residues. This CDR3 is CASRDRGIEKLFF. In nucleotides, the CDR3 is TGTGCCAGCCGGGACAGGGGAATAGAAAAACTGTTTTTT.

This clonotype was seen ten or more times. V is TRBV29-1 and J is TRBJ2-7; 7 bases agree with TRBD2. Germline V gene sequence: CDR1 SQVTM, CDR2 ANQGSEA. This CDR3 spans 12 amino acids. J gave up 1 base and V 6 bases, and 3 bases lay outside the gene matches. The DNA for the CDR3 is TGCAGCGTGGTACTAGCGTCCTACGAGCAGTACTTC. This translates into CSVVLASYEQYF.

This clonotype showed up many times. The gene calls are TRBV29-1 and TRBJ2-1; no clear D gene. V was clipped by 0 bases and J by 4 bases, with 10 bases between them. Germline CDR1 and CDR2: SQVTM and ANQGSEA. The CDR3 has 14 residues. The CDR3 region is CSVEEWVDYNEQFF. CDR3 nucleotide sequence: TGCAGCGTTGAAGAATGGGTGGATTACAATGAGCAGTTCTTC.

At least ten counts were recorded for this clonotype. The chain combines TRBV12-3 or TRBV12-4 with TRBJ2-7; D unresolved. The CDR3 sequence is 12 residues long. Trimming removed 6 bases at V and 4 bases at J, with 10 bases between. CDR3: CASSLLGYEQYF. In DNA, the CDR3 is TGTGCCAGCAGCCTCCTAGGGTACGAGCAGTACTTC.

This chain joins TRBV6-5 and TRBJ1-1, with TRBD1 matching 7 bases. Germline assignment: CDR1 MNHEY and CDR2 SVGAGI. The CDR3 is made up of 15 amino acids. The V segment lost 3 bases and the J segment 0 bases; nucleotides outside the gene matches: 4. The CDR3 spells CASSYRGQVNTEAFF. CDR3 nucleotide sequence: TGTGCCAGCAGTTATAGGGGGCAAGTGAACACTGAAGCTTTCTTT.

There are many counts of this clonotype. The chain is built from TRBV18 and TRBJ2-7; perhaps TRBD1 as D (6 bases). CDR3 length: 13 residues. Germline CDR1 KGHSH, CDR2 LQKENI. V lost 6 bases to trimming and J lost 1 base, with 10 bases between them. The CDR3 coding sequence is TGTGCCAGCTCGATTACAGGGTCCTACGAGCAGTACTTC. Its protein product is CASSITGSYEQYF.

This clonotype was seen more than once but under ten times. The CDR3 DNA reads TGTGCCATCAGTCCCGGCAGGGAGGGAAATGAGCAGTTCTTC. Its protein is CAISPGREGNEQFF. V is TRBV10-3 and J is TRBJ2-1, with 7 bases matching TRBD2. Per germline, CDR1 ENHRY and CDR2 SYGVKD. V trimming: 5 bases; J trimming: 7 bases; junction bases outside the gene matches: 8. The CDR3 runs 14 residues.